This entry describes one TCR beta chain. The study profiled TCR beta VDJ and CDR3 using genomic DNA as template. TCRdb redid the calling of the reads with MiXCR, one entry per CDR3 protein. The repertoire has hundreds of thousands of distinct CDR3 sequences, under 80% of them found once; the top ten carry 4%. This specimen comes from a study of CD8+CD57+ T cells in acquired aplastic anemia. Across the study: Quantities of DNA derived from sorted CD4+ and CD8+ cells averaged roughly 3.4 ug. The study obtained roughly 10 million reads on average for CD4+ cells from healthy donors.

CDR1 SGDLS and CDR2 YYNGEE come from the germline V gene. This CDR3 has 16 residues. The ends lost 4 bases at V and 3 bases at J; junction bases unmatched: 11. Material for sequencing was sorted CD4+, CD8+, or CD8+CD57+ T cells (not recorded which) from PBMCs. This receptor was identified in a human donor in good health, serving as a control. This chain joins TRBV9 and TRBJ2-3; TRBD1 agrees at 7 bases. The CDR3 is CASSWRYRGRTDTQYF. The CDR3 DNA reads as TGTGCCAGCAGCTGGCGGTACAGGGGCAGGACAGATACGCAGTATTTT.